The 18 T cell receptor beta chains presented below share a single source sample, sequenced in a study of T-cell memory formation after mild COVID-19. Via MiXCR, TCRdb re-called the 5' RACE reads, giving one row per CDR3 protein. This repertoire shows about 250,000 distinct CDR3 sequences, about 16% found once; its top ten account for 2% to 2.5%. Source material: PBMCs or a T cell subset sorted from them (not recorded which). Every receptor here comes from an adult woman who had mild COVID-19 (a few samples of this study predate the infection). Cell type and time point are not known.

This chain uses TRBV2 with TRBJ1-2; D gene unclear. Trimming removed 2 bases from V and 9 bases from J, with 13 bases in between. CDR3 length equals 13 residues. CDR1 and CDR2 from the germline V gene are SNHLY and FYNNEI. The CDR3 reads CASSEWTAESYTF. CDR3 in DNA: TGTGCCAGCAGTGAATGGACGGCAGAAAGCTACACCTTC.

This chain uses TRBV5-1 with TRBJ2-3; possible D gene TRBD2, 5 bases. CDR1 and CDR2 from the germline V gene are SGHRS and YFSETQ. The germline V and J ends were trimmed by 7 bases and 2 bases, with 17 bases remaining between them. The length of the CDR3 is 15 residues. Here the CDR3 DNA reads TGCGCCAGCGGGGTACTGGCCGGGAACACAGATACGCAGTATTTT. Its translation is CASGVLAGNTDTQYF.

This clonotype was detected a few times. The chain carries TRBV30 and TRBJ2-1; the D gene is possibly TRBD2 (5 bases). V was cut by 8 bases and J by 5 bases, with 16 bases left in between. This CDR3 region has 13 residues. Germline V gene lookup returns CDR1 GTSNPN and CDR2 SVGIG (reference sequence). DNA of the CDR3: TGTGCCGAAACACGGGGAAGCAACAATGAGCAGTTCTTC. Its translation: CAETRGSNNEQFF.

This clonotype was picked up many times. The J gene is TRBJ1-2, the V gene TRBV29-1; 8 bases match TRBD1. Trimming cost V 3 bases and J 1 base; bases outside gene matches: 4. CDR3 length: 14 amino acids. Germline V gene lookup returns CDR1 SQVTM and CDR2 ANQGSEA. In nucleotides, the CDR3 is TGCAGCGTTGACAGGGGGCCCCTTAACTATGGCTACACCTTC. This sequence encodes CSVDRGPLNYGYTF. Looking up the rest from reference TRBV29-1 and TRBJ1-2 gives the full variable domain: SAVISQKPSRDICQRGTSLTIQCQVDSQVTMMFWYRQQPGQSLTLIATANQGSEATYESGFVIDKFPISRPNLTFSTLTVSNMSPEDSSIYLCSVDRGPLNYGYTFGSGTRLTVV.

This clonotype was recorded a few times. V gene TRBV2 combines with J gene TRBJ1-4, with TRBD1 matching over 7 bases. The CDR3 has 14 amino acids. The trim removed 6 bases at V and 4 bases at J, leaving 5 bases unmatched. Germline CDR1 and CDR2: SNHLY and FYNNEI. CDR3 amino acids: CASRGTELNEKLFF. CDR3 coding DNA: TGTGCCAGCAGGGGGACAGAGCTTAATGAAAAACTGTTTTTT.

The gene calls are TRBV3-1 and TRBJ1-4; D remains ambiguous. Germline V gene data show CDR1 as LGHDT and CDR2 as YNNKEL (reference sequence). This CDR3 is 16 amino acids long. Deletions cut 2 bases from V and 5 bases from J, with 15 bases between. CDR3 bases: TGTGCCAGCAGCCAACCCCGCACAGCTTTGAATGAAAAACTGTTTTTT. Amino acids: CASSQPRTALNEKLFF.

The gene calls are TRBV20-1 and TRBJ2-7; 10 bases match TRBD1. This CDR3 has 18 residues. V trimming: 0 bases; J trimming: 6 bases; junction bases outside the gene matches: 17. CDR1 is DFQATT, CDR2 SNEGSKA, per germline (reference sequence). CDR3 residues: CSARDDPLARDRGLEQYF. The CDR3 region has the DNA TGCAGTGCTAGAGATGACCCCCTAGCGCGAGACAGGGGGCTCGAGCAGTACTTC.

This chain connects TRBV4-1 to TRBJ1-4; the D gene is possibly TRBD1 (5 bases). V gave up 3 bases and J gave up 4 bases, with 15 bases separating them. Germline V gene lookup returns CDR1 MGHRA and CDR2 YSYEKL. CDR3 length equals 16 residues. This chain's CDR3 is CASSQLTGPRNEKLFF. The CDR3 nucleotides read TGCGCCAGCAGCCAGTTAACAGGACCCCGTAATGAAAAACTGTTTTTT.

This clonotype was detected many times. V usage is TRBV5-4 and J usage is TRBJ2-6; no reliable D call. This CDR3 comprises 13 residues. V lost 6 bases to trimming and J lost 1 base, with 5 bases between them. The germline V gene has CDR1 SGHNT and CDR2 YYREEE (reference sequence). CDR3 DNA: TGTGCCAGCACGCGATCTGGGGCCAACGTCCTGACTTTC. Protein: CASTRSGANVLTF. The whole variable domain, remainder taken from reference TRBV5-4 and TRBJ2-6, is ETGVTQSPTHLIKTRGQQVTLRCSSQSGHNTVSWYQQALGQGPQFIFQYYREEENGRGNFPPRFSGLQFPNYSSELNVNALELDDSALYLCASTRSGANVLTFGAGSRLTVL.

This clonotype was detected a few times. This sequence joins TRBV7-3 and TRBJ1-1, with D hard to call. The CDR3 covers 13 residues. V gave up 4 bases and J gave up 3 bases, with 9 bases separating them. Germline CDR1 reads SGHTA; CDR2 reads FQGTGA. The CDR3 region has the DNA TGTGCCAGCAGCTCCGGGCCCGACACTGAAGCTTTCTTT. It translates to CASSSGPDTEAFF. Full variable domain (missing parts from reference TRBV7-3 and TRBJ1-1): GAGVSQTPSNKVTEKGKYVELRCDPISGHTALYWYRQSLGQGPEFLIYFQGTGAADDSGLPNDRFFAVRPEGSVSTLKIQRTERGDSAVYLCASSSGPDTEAFFGQGTRLTVV.

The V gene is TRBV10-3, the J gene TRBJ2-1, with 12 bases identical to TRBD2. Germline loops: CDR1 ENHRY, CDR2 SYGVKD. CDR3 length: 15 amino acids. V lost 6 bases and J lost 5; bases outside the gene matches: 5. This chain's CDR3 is CAIRDWTSGDNEQFF. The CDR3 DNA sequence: TGTGCCATCAGAGACTGGACTAGCGGGGACAATGAGCAGTTCTTC.

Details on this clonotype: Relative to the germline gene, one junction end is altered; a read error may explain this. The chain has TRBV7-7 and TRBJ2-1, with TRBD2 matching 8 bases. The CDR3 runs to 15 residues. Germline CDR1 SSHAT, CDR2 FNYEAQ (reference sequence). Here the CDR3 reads CASSLGIAGINEQFF. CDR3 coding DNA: TGTGCTAGCAGCCTCGGGATAGCGGGGATCAATGAGCAGTTCTTC. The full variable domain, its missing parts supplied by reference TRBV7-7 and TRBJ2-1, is GAGVSQSPRYKVTKRGQDVTLRCDPISSHATLYWYQQALGQGPEFLTYFNYEAQPDKSGLPSDRFSAERPEGSISTLTIQRTEQRDSAMYRCASSLGIAGINEQFFGPGTRLTVL.

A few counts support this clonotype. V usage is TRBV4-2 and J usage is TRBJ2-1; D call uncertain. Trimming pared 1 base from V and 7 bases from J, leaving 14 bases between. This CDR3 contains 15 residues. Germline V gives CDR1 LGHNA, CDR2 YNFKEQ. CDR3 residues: CASSQGIGPRNEQFF. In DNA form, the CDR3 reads TGTGCCAGCAGCCAAGGGATAGGACCGAGGAATGAGCAGTTCTTC.

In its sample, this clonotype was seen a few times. This CDR3 is CASSLARAGYEQYF. The CDR3 region has the DNA TGTGCCAGCAGCTTAGCCCGAGCCGGATACGAGCAGTACTTC. The V and J genes are TRBV7-2 and TRBJ2-7; no reliable D call. The CDR3 is 14 residues long. Germline values: CDR1 SGHTA, CDR2 FQGNSA. Trimming left V 0 bases short and J 4 bases short, with 10 bases between.

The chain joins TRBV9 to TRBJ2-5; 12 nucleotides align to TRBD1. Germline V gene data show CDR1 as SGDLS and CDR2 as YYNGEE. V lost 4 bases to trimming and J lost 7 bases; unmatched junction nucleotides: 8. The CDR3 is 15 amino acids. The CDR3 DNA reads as TGTGCCAGCAGCCAGGGACAGGGGGCGCGCGGGACCCAGTACTTC. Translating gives CASSQGQGARGTQYF.

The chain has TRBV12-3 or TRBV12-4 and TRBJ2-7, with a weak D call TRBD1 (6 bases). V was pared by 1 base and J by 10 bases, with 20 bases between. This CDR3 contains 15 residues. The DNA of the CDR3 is TGTGCCAGCAGTTTAGAGGACAGACTACTACGAAATCAGTACTTC. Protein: CASSLEDRLLRNQYF.

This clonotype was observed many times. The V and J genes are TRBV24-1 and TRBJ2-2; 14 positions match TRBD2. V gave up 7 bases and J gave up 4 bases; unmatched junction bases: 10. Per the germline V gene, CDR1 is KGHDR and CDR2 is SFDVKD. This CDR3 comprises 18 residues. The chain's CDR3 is CATSPRTGTSGSTGELFF. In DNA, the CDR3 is TGTGCCACCAGCCCAAGAACCGGGACTAGCGGGAGCACCGGGGAGCTGTTTTTT.

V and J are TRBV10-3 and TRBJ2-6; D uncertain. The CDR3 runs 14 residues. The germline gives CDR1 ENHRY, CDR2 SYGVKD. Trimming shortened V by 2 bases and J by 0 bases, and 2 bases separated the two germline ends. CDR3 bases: TGTGCCATCAGTGAGCTCTCTGGGGCCAACGTCCTGACTTTC. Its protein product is CAISELSGANVLTF.